A selection of T cell receptor beta chains follows, all from one sample in a study of T-cell reconstitution after alpha-beta-depleted transplantation in children. TCRdb re-called the PCR reads with MiXCR, one entry per CDR3 protein. Here the sample spans more than 200,000 distinct CDR3 sequences, more than 20% being singletons. The sample consisted of PBMCs, mostly from graft donor cells, taken 360 days after TCRalphabeta/CD19-depleted stem cell transplant. The source of these receptors is a female patient aged 2-15 years who had a stem cell transplant for congenital amegakaryocytic thrombocytopenia, so the T cells may come from the graft donor. CDR3s include the opening cysteine and the closing phenylalanine or tryptophan. Fields, in order: clone size, J gene, D gene, V gene, CDR3 DNA, CDR3 protein. D genes are given only for firm matches. A row's size may be missing; if present it is once, few, many or a size class.

-,TRBJ1-5,-,TRBV30,TGTGCCTGGAGTAGGGAGGGATCCTATAGCAATCAGCCCCAGCATTTT,CAWSREGSYSNQPQHF
few,TRBJ2-1,TRBD2,TRBV5-1,TGCGCCAGCAGCTTGGTCTCTAGCGGGAGATACACCTACAATGAGCAGTTCTTC,CASSLVSSGRYTYNEQFF
-,TRBJ1-2,-,TRBV12-3/TRBV12-4,TGTGCCAGCAGTAACATAAACTACGAATCCCTTTATGGCTACACCTTC,CASSNINYESLYGYTF
-,TRBJ2-3,TRBD2,TRBV19,TGTGCCAGTAGTCCTGGACTAGCGGGGAATACGCAGTATTTT,CASSPGLAGNTQYF
-,TRBJ2-1,TRBD2,TRBV20-1,TGCAGTGCGGGGGGACTAGCGGGGCCCTACAATGAGCAGTTCTTC,CSAGGLAGPYNEQFF
-,TRBJ2-2,-,TRBV10-1,TGCGCCAGCAGTGAAGGGACACTCACCGGGGAGCTGTTTTTT,CASSEGTLTGELFF
once,TRBJ1-2,-,TRBV20-1,TGCAGTGCTAGAGATTCCAGGGTCTATGGCTACACCTTC,CSARDSRVYGYTF
-,TRBJ2-1,-,TRBV4-1,TGCGCCAGCAGCTTTCAAATTGGGGGCGATGAGCAGTTCTTC,CASSFQIGGDEQFF
few,TRBJ2-2,TRBD2,TRBV7-7,TGTGCCAGCAGCTTAGAAGCCGGACTAGCGGGGGGGCTGAACGGGGAGCTGTTTTTT,CASSLEAGLAGGLNGELFF
few,TRBJ2-1,TRBD2,TRBV7-8,TGTGCCAGCAGCTGGACTAGCGGGGTTTACAATGAGCAGTTCTTC,CASSWTSGVYNEQFF
few,TRBJ2-1,TRBD2,TRBV7-8,TGTGCCAGCAGCTTAGTTCCTAGCGGGGGTCTGTATGAGCAGTTCTTC,CASSLVPSGGLYEQFF
few,TRBJ2-7,TRBD2,TRBV5-1,TGCGCCAGCAGCTTGGTGGCTAGCGGGAGATTGGCCTACGAGCAGTACTTC,CASSLVASGRLAYEQYF
-,TRBJ1-5,-,TRBV6-2/TRBV6-3,TGTGCCAGCAGTTGGGGTAGGGGGGCAGTTTCCGGTTTTGGCAATCAGCCCCAGCATTTT,CASSWGRGAVSGFGNQPQHF
-,TRBJ2-7,TRBD2,TRBV29-1,TGCAGCGTTGAGGGGGGGACTAGCGTCGAGCAGTACTTC,CSVEGGTSVEQYF
-,TRBJ1-1,-,TRBV14,TGTGCCAGCAGCTGGGGGTACCGCACTGAAGCTTTCTTT,CASSWGYRTEAFF
many,TRBJ2-5,-,TRBV29-1,TGCAGCGTTGAACGACAGGTCGGCCAAGAGACCCAGTACTTC,CSVERQVGQETQYF
few,TRBJ2-5,-,TRBV6-1,TGTGCCAGCAGGCGGAATCAGAAAGAGACCCAGTACTTC,CASRRNQKETQYF
few,TRBJ1-1,TRBD1,TRBV4-1,TGCGCCAGCGATTCCGGGACAGGGGGCACTGAAGCTTTCTTT,CASDSGTGGTEAFF
-,TRBJ2-7,-,TRBV5-1,TGCGCCAGCAGCTTAGCTTCAGGCGTATACGAGCAGTACTTC,CASSLASGVYEQYF
many,TRBJ2-1,-,TRBV29-1,TGCAGCGTTGGCCCGCGCGATGAGCAGTTCTTC,CSVGPRDEQFF
few,TRBJ2-7,TRBD2,TRBV12-3/TRBV12-4,TGTGCCAGCAGTTTACTAGCGGACTCCTACGAGCAGTACTTC,CASSLLADSYEQYF
many,TRBJ1-5,TRBD1,TRBV4-2,TGTGCCAGCAGCCAAGCCGGACAGGCAGTAGTAACTAGCAATCAGCCCCAGCATTTT,CASSQAGQAVVTSNQPQHF
-,TRBJ1-2,-,TRBV24-1,TGTGCCACCAGTCTTTCAGGGAGTGGCTACACCTTC,CATSLSGSGYTF
-,TRBJ1-5,-,TRBV20-1,TGCAGTGCTAGGAAAGGGAATCAGCCCCAGCATTTT,CSARKGNQPQHF
-,TRBJ2-4,-,TRBV4-1,TGCGCCAGCAGCCAAGATCCAGCAGGGTGGTACATTCAGTACTTC,CASSQDPAGWYIQYF
-,TRBJ2-2,-,TRBV5-1,TGCGCCAGCAGCTTTGACGGGGCGGAGGGGGAGCTGTTTTTT,CASSFDGAEGELFF
few,TRBJ2-7,-,TRBV2,TGTGCCGACAGTCGGGGACCGCATTCCTACGAGCAGTACTTC,CADSRGPHSYEQYF
-,TRBJ2-2,TRBD1,TRBV12-3/TRBV12-4,TGTGCCAGCAGTCCAAGGGACAGGGGGCTTATGAGGGAGCTGTTTTTT,CASSPRDRGLMRELFF
-,TRBJ2-6,-,TRBV19,TGTGCCAGTCGTCCGGGCCCCAAAAGTGGGGCCAACGTCCTGACTTTC,CASRPGPKSGANVLTF
-,TRBJ1-1,-,TRBV29-1,TGCAGCGTTGCCCTGGGGGGGAACACTGAAGCTTTCTTT,CSVALGGNTEAFF
medium-sized,TRBJ2-1,TRBD2,TRBV4-3,TGCGCCAGCAGCCAAGGGGGACTAGCGGGAGTTGGCGATGAGCAGTTCTTC,CASSQGGLAGVGDEQFF
many,TRBJ2-2,-,TRBV12-3/TRBV12-4,TGTGCCAGCAGCCAGGGAGTCGGGGAGCTGTTTTTT,CASSQGVGELFF
-,TRBJ1-2,-,TRBV12-3/TRBV12-4,TGTGCCAGCAGTTTGGACGATAACTATGGCTACACCTTC,CASSLDDNYGYTF
-,TRBJ2-2,-,TRBV6-2/TRBV6-3,TGTGCCAGCAGTGCACCCCAGGCCGGGGAGCTGTTTTTT,CASSAPQAGELFF
many,TRBJ2-2,-,TRBV6-6,TGTGCCAGCAGTTCTCCCGGGACAGGGGAGCTGTTTTTT,CASSSPGTGELFF
few,TRBJ1-2,-,TRBV12-3/TRBV12-4,TGTGCCAGCAGTTTGCGTGAGGGCGACGGCTACACCTTC,CASSLREGDGYTF
-,TRBJ1-3,-,TRBV10-3,TGTGCCATCAGTGGGGGTGCGTCGCCGAAGACCATATATTTT,CAISGGASPKTIYF
few,TRBJ1-6,-,TRBV28,TGTGCCAGCACCACGGGGACCTCAAATTCACCCCTCCACTTT,CASTTGTSNSPLHF
few,TRBJ2-2,-,TRBV4-1,TGCGCCAGCAGCCACATGAACACCGGGGAGCTGTTTTTT,CASSHMNTGELFF
few,TRBJ2-1,TRBD2,TRBV7-2,TGTGCCAGCAGCTTACATGCGGGGGATTTTTACAATGAGCAGTTCTTC,CASSLHAGDFYNEQFF
few,TRBJ2-3,-,TRBV7-3,TGTGCCAGCAGCCTGAACCGGGACCCAGATACGCAGTATTTT,CASSLNRDPDTQYF
-,TRBJ1-1,-,TRBV7-3,TGTGCCAGCAGCTGTACGTCTCGGGCTTTCTTT,CASSCTSRAFF
few,TRBJ2-3,-,TRBV11-2,TGTGCCAGCAGCTTAGGTATTGCAGATACGCAGTATTTT,CASSLGIADTQYF
-,TRBJ2-1,TRBD2,TRBV11-1,TGTGCCAGCAGCTTAGGACTAGCGGGACGTTCCGCGGACAATGAGCAGTTCTTC,CASSLGLAGRSADNEQFF
-,TRBJ1-4,TRBD1,TRBV2,TGTGCCACCAGAGGACAGGGAGCTGAAAAACTGTTTTTT,CATRGQGAEKLFF
few,TRBJ1-6,-,TRBV29-1,TGCAGCGTCGCCCGTTTGGAGGGCTCCTATAATTCACCCCTCCACTTT,CSVARLEGSYNSPLHF
-,TRBJ2-3,TRBD2,TRBV5-6,TGTGCCAGCAGTTATTTGACTAGCGGGAACGCAGATACGCAGTATTTT,CASSYLTSGNADTQYF
few,TRBJ1-3,-,TRBV2,TGTGCCAGCAGTGAAGCGCGTGCTGCCTCCGGAAACACCATATATTTT,CASSEARAASGNTIYF
few,TRBJ2-1,-,TRBV10-3,TGTGCCATCACTCTAGATCAGGGTTACAATGAGCAGTTCTTC,CAITLDQGYNEQFF
-,TRBJ2-1,-,TRBV12-5,TGTGCTAGTGGTTTGCCCCGGAGGGGCTGGATGCAGTTCTTC,CASGLPRRGWMQFF
few,TRBJ1-6,-,TRBV3-1,TGTGCCAGCAGGTATCAGGGACACACGAACTCATATAATTCACCCCTCCACTTT,CASRYQGHTNSYNSPLHF
-,TRBJ2-2,TRBD2,TRBV5-6,TGTGCCAGCAGCTTGGGACTAGCAGATAACACCGGGGAGCTGTTTTTT,CASSLGLADNTGELFF